One and the same sample provided the 29 T cell receptor beta chains below, sequenced in a study of T cell responses to AZD1222 COVID-19 vaccine. The method was immunoSEQ multiplex PCR; TCRdb's version includes in-frame clones alone and lacks a portion of them. Here the sample spans about 130,000 clones, over 85% being singletons. This material consisted of peripheral blood, taken 28 days after the second AZD1222 dose. The receptors here all came from an adult who received the AZD1222 COVID-19 vaccine.

This clone was seen a single time. V gene TRBV7-2 combines with J gene TRBJ1-2, with a weak D call TRBD1 (6 bases). The V end lost 6 bases, the J end lost 4 bases, and 18 bases lay between the germline ends. The CDR3 is 15 residues long. Per the germline V gene, CDR1 is SGHTA and CDR2 is FQGNSA. CDR3 sequence: CASSIPGGRGYGYTF. The DNA for the CDR3 is TGTGCCAGCAGTATCCCGGGGGGCAGGGGCTATGGCTACACCTTC.

This sequence joins TRBV10-3 and TRBJ1-1; no definite D call. The ends were cut back, 0 bases at V and 7 bases at J, with 9 bases in the middle. The germline gives CDR1 ENHRY, CDR2 SYGVKD. The CDR3 spans 13 residues. This CDR3 reads CAISESIGNEAFF. The CDR3 DNA reads as TGTGCCATCAGTGAGTCGATAGGGAATGAAGCTTTCTTT.

V and J are TRBV18 and TRBJ1-1; 8 bases are shared with TRBD1. The CDR3 runs 15 residues. V trimming: 6 bases; J trimming: 5 bases; junction bases outside the gene matches: 11. Germline CDR1 is KGHSH and CDR2 is LQKENI. For the CDR3, the DNA is TGTGCCAGCTCCCCAGATCAGGGGGCGCATACTGAAGCTTTCTTT. Translation gives CASSPDQGAHTEAFF.

This chain joins TRBV6-5 and TRBJ1-2; a weak D match, TRBD1 (5 bases). The CDR3 spans 15 residues. Germline V gene data show CDR1 as MNHEY and CDR2 as SVGAGI. Deletions cut 2 bases from V and 4 bases from J, with 14 bases between. The CDR3 loop reads CASSYTPDSSYGYTF. DNA for the CDR3: TGTGCCAGCAGTTACACCCCCGACAGTTCCTATGGCTACACCTTC.

Written as DNA, the CDR3 is TGTGCCTGGAGTGTCGGAGCGGGGGGCCAAGAGACCCAGTACTTC. It translates to CAWSVGAGGQETQYF. The chain employs TRBV30 and TRBJ2-5; 9 bases are a match to TRBD2. After removal of 0 bases from V and 1 base from J, the junction contained 3 bases not matched to a gene. Per the germline V gene, CDR1 is GTSNPN and CDR2 is SVGIG (reference sequence). The CDR3 consists of 15 residues. Together with reference TRBV30 and TRBJ2-5, the CDR3 gives the full variable domain: SQTIHQWPATLVQPVGSPLSLECTVEGTSNPNLYWYRQAAGRGLQLLFYSVGIGQISSEVPQNLSASRPQDRQFILSSKKLLLSDSGFYLCAWSVGAGGQETQYFGPGTRLLVL.

The chain links TRBV7-9 to TRBJ1-2; tentative D call: TRBD1 (5 bases). Germline V CDR1 and CDR2: SEHNR, FQNEAQ (reference sequence). Trimming took 2 bases from V and 3 from J, leaving 7 bases between them. The CDR3 sequence is 13 residues long. Here the CDR3 reads CASSLSRDYGYTF. The CDR3 nucleotides are TGTGCCAGCAGCTTATCCAGGGACTATGGCTACACCTTC.

In DNA form, the CDR3 reads TGTGCCAGCAGCCGAACAGGGGACGGGCGTTCACCCCTCCACTTT. It codes for CASSRTGDGRSPLHF. The J gene is TRBJ1-6, the V gene TRBV7-3; 7 bases agree with TRBD1. CDR3 length: 15 amino acids. Per germline, CDR1 SGHTA and CDR2 FQGTGA. V gave up 5 bases and J gave up 9 bases; unmatched junction bases: 10.

The chain employs TRBV7-8 and TRBJ1-5; 8 nucleotides line up with TRBD1. The germline V gene encodes CDR1 SGHVS and CDR2 FQNEAQ. V shed 1 base, J shed 4 bases, and the junction held 6 bases outside the gene matches. This CDR3 has 16 amino acids. The CDR3 sequence is CASSLEGQANNQPQHF. The CDR3 DNA follows: TGTGCCAGCAGCTTAGAGGGACAGGCAAATAATCAGCCCCAGCATTTT.

J is TRBJ1-1 and V is TRBV29-1, with 8 bases fitting TRBD1. Per the germline V gene, CDR1 is SQVTM and CDR2 is ANQGSEA. V lost 4 bases and J lost 9; bases outside the gene matches: 4. This CDR3 has 11 amino acids. For the CDR3, the DNA is TGCAGCGTTGTACAGGGGGGGAAAGCTTTCTTT. This translates into CSVVQGGKAFF.

To note about this clone: Distinct nucleotide sequences in the sample also encode this CDR3. CDR3 sequence: CASSLGVTEAFF. CDR3 bases: TGTGCCAGCAGTTTGGGTGTCACTGAAGCTTTCTTT. V gene TRBV12-3 or TRBV12-4 combines with J gene TRBJ1-1; D is unresolved. This CDR3 region has 12 residues. Deletions cut 3 bases from V and 4 bases from J, with 6 bases between.

V usage is TRBV5-6 and J usage is TRBJ2-3; 13 bases agree with TRBD2. The germline V gene has CDR1 SGHDT and CDR2 YYEEEE. This CDR3 spans 17 amino acids. The V and J ends lost 1 base and 3 bases, in that order; junction bases with no gene match: 5. Written as DNA, the CDR3 is TGTGCCAGCAGCTTGCGACTAGCGGGGGGCCTGACAGATACGCAGTATTTT. Its protein is CASSLRLAGGLTDTQYF.

The chain has TRBV28 and TRBJ1-5; possibly TRBD1 for D (5 bases). From germline, CDR1 is MDHEN and CDR2 SYDVKM. CDR3 length: 12 residues. Trimming took 6 bases from V and 7 from J, leaving 10 bases between them. The CDR3 DNA reads TGTGCCAGCAGCTCTCAGGGCCAGCCCCAGCATTTT. This codes for CASSSQGQPQHF. Supplemented by reference TRBV28 and TRBJ1-5, the full variable domain reads DVKVTQSSRYLVKRTGEKVFLECVQDMDHENMFWYRQDPGLGLRLIYFSYDVKMKEKGDIPEGYSVSREKKERFSLILESASTNQTSMYLCASSSQGQPQHFGDGTRLSIL.

The chain is built from TRBV5-1 and TRBJ2-2, with D perhaps TRBD2 (5 bases). The germline gives CDR1 SGHRS, CDR2 YFSETQ. The V end was cut by 6 bases, the J end by 1 base, with 13 bases between. This CDR3 comprises 15 residues. The CDR3 sequence: CASTRDNQNTGELFF. The CDR3 region has the DNA TGCGCCAGCACGAGGGATAACCAGAACACCGGGGAGCTGTTTTTT.

The chain couples TRBV7-3 to TRBJ2-1; 8 positions match TRBD2. Trimming removed 4 bases from V and 8 bases from J; junction bases left unmatched: 10. CDR1 is SGHTA, CDR2 FQGTGA, per germline. This CDR3 is built from 15 residues. The DNA of the CDR3 is TGTGCCAGCAGCTCTGGACTAGCTGTGGGGGATGAGCAGTTCTTC. Translating gives CASSSGLAVGDEQFF.

To note about this clone: The junction departs from germline at one end; a sequencing error may be responsible. The J gene is TRBJ2-2, the V gene TRBV27; D unclear. Germline values: CDR1 MNHEY, CDR2 SMNVEV (reference sequence). The CDR3 has 12 amino acids. Written as DNA, the CDR3 is TGTGCCAGCAGTCTCACCACCCGGGAGCTGTTTTTT. It is translated as CASSLTTRELFF.

This clone was seen only a few times. The V call is TRBV6-4, the J call TRBJ2-3; D gene uncertain. V was pared by 3 bases and J by 3 bases, with 7 bases between. The CDR3 is made up of 13 amino acids. CDR1 and CDR2 from the germline V gene are MRHNA and SNTAGT. CDR3 sequence (DNA): TGTGCCAGCAGTGAAAGGTCGACAGATACGCAGTATTTT. Protein: CASSERSTDTQYF.

Concerning this clone itself: Other DNA sequences in this specimen translate into the identical CDR3. The chain joins TRBV12-3 or TRBV12-4 to TRBJ1-2, with a tentative D call TRBD1 (5 bases). The CDR3 contains 12 residues. Trimming pared 5 bases from V and 7 bases from J, leaving 11 bases between. CDR3 coding DNA: TGTGCCAGCAGTCGTACAGGCTCTGGCTACACCTTC. Its protein is CASSRTGSGYTF.

The rearrangement links TRBV5-6 to TRBJ2-7; D not resolved. V was clipped by 3 bases and J by 4 bases, with 8 bases between them. The CDR3 totals 12 residues. Germline V gives CDR1 SGHDT, CDR2 YYEEEE. CDR3 coding DNA: TGTGCCAGCAGCTCCCCAACTTACGAGCAGTACTTC. It encodes CASSSPTYEQYF.

J is TRBJ1-5 and V is TRBV7-2; D call uncertain. Germline V gene lookup returns CDR1 SGHTA and CDR2 FQGNSA. Trimming shortened V by 4 bases and J by 6 bases, and 10 bases separated the two germline ends. The CDR3 consists of 13 residues. The CDR3 loop reads CASSSDTSQPQHF. The DNA for the CDR3 is TGTGCCAGCAGCTCCGACACTTCTCAGCCCCAGCATTTT.

The table lists this clone with a few counts. V is TRBV19 and J is TRBJ2-7; a possible D gene is TRBD1 (5 bases). V lost 1 base, J lost 5 bases, and 18 bases lay in between. Per the germline V gene, CDR1 is LNHDA and CDR2 is SQIVND (reference sequence). CDR3 length: 16 residues. DNA of the CDR3: TGTGCCAGTAGTATAGGTAGTGGCAGGGCGCTCCACGAGCAGTACTTC. It specifies CASSIGSGRALHEQYF.

The chain employs TRBV21-1 and TRBJ2-2; the table's D call, TRBD1, has no DNA check behind it. TRBV21-1 is a listed pseudogene. The CDR3 contains 15 residues. Written as DNA, the CDR3 is TGTGCCAGCAGCAAAGGACAGGGGAGGACCGGGGAGCTGTTTTTT. Protein sequence: CASSKGQGRTGELFF.

The chain is built from TRBV12-3 or TRBV12-4 and TRBJ1-1, with D possibly being TRBD1 (5 bases). This CDR3 is 13 amino acids long. Trimming removed 5 bases from V and 6 bases from J, with 13 bases in between. The CDR3 protein is CASSPRVSAEAFF. The CDR3 DNA is TGTGCCAGCAGTCCCAGGGTTAGCGCTGAAGCTTTCTTT.

The chain joins TRBV15 to TRBJ1-1; D perhaps matches TRBD1 (5 bases). The germline gives CDR1 LNHNV, CDR2 YYDKDF (reference sequence). This CDR3 comprises 18 residues. The V gene lost 1 base and the J gene lost 2 bases, with 20 bases spanning the gap. The DNA of the CDR3 is TGTGCCACCAGCAGAGTCGGGGGAGGTGGGACGGGAAACACTGAAGCTTTCTTT. Its protein product is CATSRVGGGGTGNTEAFF.

This clone has just one count. This chain links TRBV6-1 with TRBJ1-5; a possible D gene is TRBD1 (5 bases). Trimming pared 4 bases from V and 5 bases from J, leaving 21 bases between. CDR1 is MNHNS and CDR2 is SASEGT in the germline V gene. The CDR3 has 17 amino acids. Here the CDR3 reads CASSGGPFGFGHQPQHF. The CDR3 DNA sequence: TGTGCCAGCAGTGGGGGACCCTTTGGGTTTGGACATCAGCCCCAGCATTTT.

Only one count was recorded for this clone. The chain has TRBV28 and TRBJ1-1; possibly TRBD1 for D (6 bases). Germline CDR1 MDHEN, CDR2 SYDVKM. With 10 bases removed from V and 0 bases from J, the gap between germline ends came to 9 bases. The CDR3 spans 12 residues. CDR3 sequence (DNA): TGTGCCAACTCAGGGGTGAACACTGAAGCTTTCTTT. Translating gives CANSGVNTEAFF. The complete variable domain, with remaining parts taken from reference TRBV28 and TRBJ1-1, reads DVKVTQSSRYLVKRTGEKVFLECVQDMDHENMFWYRQDPGLGLRLIYFSYDVKMKEKGDIPEGYSVSREKKERFSLILESASTNQTSMYLCANSGVNTEAFFGQGTRLTVV.

The J gene is TRBJ1-2, the V gene TRBV4-3; no firm D call. Trimming removed 3 bases at V and 8 bases at J, with 16 bases between. The CDR3 totals 14 residues. Germline loops: CDR1 LGHNA, CDR2 YSLEER. CDR3 sequence: CASSHIEAVDGYTF. CDR3 DNA: TGCGCCAGCAGCCACATCGAGGCAGTTGACGGCTACACCTTC.

Only one count was recorded for this clone. This CDR3 is CAIPDIYEQYF. The DNA for the CDR3 is TGTGCCATCCCCGATATCTACGAGCAGTACTTC. The gene calls are TRBV10-3 and TRBJ2-7; D not resolved. V was clipped by 8 bases and J by 3 bases, with 8 bases between them. This CDR3 has 11 amino acids. Germline loops: CDR1 ENHRY, CDR2 SYGVKD.

The chain links TRBV6-5 to TRBJ1-2; D not resolved. CDR3 size: 14 residues. V lost 6 bases to trimming and J lost 4 bases, with 15 bases between them. Germline CDR1 MNHEY, CDR2 SVGAGI. The CDR3 region is CASRTGEGTYGYTF. CDR3 in DNA: TGTGCCAGCAGGACCGGCGAAGGTACCTATGGCTACACCTTC.

The chain is built from TRBV3-1 (or the pseudogene TRBV3-2) and TRBJ1-2; D is possibly TRBD1 (5 bases). The CDR3 has 14 residues. Trimming shortened V by 2 bases and J by 5 bases, and 12 bases separated the two germline ends. The germline V gene has CDR1 LGHDT and CDR2 YNNKEL (reference sequence). CDR3 sequence: CASSQRGGVYGYTF. The CDR3 nucleotides are TGTGCCAGCAGCCAAAGGGGCGGGGTGTATGGCTACACCTTC.